The clone carrying this T cell receptor beta chain has only a few counts. Its specificity is not known. These data belong to a study of cytomegalovirus exposure and HLA in healthy donors. Overall study findings and caveats: TCR beta chains numbering 164 were designated cytomegalovirus-associated.

The germline V and J ends were trimmed by 6 bases and 5 bases, with 7 bases remaining between them. This CDR3 region has 11 residues. Germline lookup yields CDR1 SNHLY and CDR2 FYNNEI. 60 Vbeta and 13 Jbeta primers were used in PCR. Sequencing used immunoSEQ multiplex PCR; TCRdb keeps in-frame clones, though not all of them. The sample shows 100,000 to 150,000 clones, about 10% of them seen only once. The V call is TRBV2, the J call TRBJ1-2; no firm D call. Sequenced material: PBMCs. The clonotype was recovered from a woman between 18 and 29 years old in good health and CMV-seropositive. The CDR3 nucleotides read TGTGCCAGCAGGGAGGAATATGGCTACACCTTC. Translated: CASREEYGYTF.